The entry below gives a single T cell receptor (beta chain) sequence along with its context. This entry is derived from a study of T cell changes during pregnancy in multiple sclerosis. The repertoire was sequenced with immunoSEQ multiplex PCR; TCRdb's copy has only in-frame clones and lacks some. Of 65,000 to 85,000 clones detected, about 90% appear once; the ten largest clones hold over 7.5%. Trimming cost V 5 bases and J 4 bases; bases outside gene matches: 3. The CDR3 contains 13 residues. The germline V gene encodes CDR1 GTSNPN and CDR2 SVGIG (reference sequence). The origin of this receptor is a female donor in good health, enrolled as a control in a pregnancy study. This sequence joins TRBV30 and TRBJ1-5, with 9 bases identical to TRBD1. The material was peripheral blood, obtained after pregnancy. The CDR3 reads CAWAQGANQPQHF. In DNA form, the CDR3 reads TGTGCCTGGGCACAGGGGGCGAATCAGCCCCAGCATTTT.